A single sample gave rise to the 23 T cell receptor beta chains below, sequenced in a study of blood T cell repertoires in COVID-19. Using immunoSEQ multiplex PCR, the repertoire was profiled, and TCRdb retains in-frame clones only, with some absent. The table includes about 300,000 clones, approximately 84% detected once. The sample was peripheral blood. These receptors all stem from a human donor with COVID-19, enrolled during active disease. The donor label of this sample is uncertain.

The gene calls are TRBV27 and TRBJ2-7, with 7 bases fitting TRBD1. The CDR3 covers 14 residues. Germline V lookup: CDR1 MNHEY, CDR2 SMNVEV (reference sequence). The J segment lost 2 bases and the V segment lost 6 bases, leaving 7 bases of the junction unmatched. The CDR3 DNA reads TGTGCCAGCAGAGCGGACAGGTACCCCTACGAGCAGTACTTC. Protein product: CASRADRYPYEQYF.

The rearrangement uses TRBV7-3 and TRBJ2-7; D remains ambiguous. Per germline, CDR1 SGHTA and CDR2 FQGTGA. The CDR3 length is 15 residues. Trimming left V 5 bases short and J 1 base short, with 15 bases between. The CDR3 spells CASSIGSYPSYEQYF. CDR3 in DNA: TGTGCCAGCAGCATCGGTAGCTATCCTTCCTACGAGCAGTACTTC.

The chain carries TRBV30 and TRBJ1-4, with D perhaps TRBD1 (6 bases). Trimming shortened V by 8 bases and J by 4 bases, and 11 bases separated the two germline ends. The CDR3 is 12 residues long. Germline-derived CDR1 and CDR2 are GTSNPN and SVGIG (reference sequence). DNA for the CDR3: TGTGCCCGGGGGGGCTTTAATGAAAAACTGTTTTTT. Translated: CARGGFNEKLFF.

The chain employs TRBV5-1 and TRBJ2-7, with a possible D match to TRBD2 (5 bases). CDR3 length equals 16 residues. Germline V CDR1 and CDR2: SGHRS, YFSETQ. The germline V and J ends were trimmed by 2 bases and 1 base, with 16 bases remaining between them. The DNA of the CDR3 is TGCGCCAGCAGCTTCCCCCGGGAATACTATTCCTACGAGCAGTACTTC. Translated: CASSFPREYYSYEQYF. The full variable domain, completed using reference TRBV5-1 and TRBJ2-7, is KAGVTQTPRYLIKTRGQQVTLSCSPISGHRSVSWYQQTPGQGLQFLFEYFSETQRNKGNFPGRFSGRQFSNSRSEMNVSTLELGDSALYLCASSFPREYYSYEQYFGPGTRLTVT.

In this sample, this clone turned up a few times. The V gene is TRBV19, the J gene TRBJ1-6, with 7 bases fitting TRBD1. The trim removed 3 bases at V and 9 bases at J, leaving 5 bases unmatched. CDR1 LNHDA and CDR2 SQIVND come from the germline V gene (reference sequence). This CDR3 contains 14 residues. CDR3 coding DNA: TGTGCCAGTAGTATTTCGCAGGGGGTTTCACCCCTCCACTTT. Translated, it gives CASSISQGVSPLHF.

This rearrangement joins TRBV6-5 to TRBJ1-5, with 9 bases identical to TRBD1. The germline gives CDR1 MNHEY, CDR2 SVGAGI. This CDR3 is built from 14 residues. V shed 5 bases, J shed 8 bases, and the junction held 7 bases outside the gene matches. The CDR3 nucleotides read TGTGCCAGCAGTCAAAACAGGGGGCGGGAGCCCCAGCATTTT. Translating gives CASSQNRGREPQHF.

The chain links TRBV27 to TRBJ1-5; 10 bases are a match to TRBD1. The CDR3 spans 14 residues. The germline V gene has CDR1 MNHEY and CDR2 SMNVEV (reference sequence). Trimming took 6 bases from V and 6 from J; bases not matched to a gene: 5. CDR3 sequence: CASRGTGDLQPQHF. DNA of the CDR3: TGTGCCAGCAGGGGGACAGGGGATCTTCAGCCCCAGCATTTT.

This chain connects TRBV15 to TRBJ2-2, with 9 bases matching TRBD1. Germline V gives CDR1 LNHNV, CDR2 YYDKDF (reference sequence). The CDR3 has 15 residues. The ends lost 9 bases at V and 0 bases at J; junction bases unmatched: 5. The CDR3 sequence is CATSRDRANTGELFF. DNA of the CDR3: TGTGCCACGTCTCGGGACAGGGCGAACACCGGGGAGCTGTTTTTT.

The V gene is TRBV5-1, the J gene TRBJ2-7, with 9 nucleotides matching TRBD1. The CDR3 spans 14 residues. After removal of 4 bases from V and 8 bases from J, the junction contained 10 bases not matched to a gene. CDR1 is SGHRS and CDR2 is YFSETQ in the germline V gene. The CDR3 here is CASSLGTGSKKQYF. DNA for the CDR3: TGCGCCAGCAGCCTCGGGACAGGGAGTAAGAAGCAGTACTTC.

The chain combines TRBV7-8 with TRBJ1-4; 8 nucleotides match TRBD1. V gave up 1 base and J gave up 8 bases; unmatched junction bases: 9. This CDR3 comprises 16 residues. Per the germline V gene, CDR1 is SGHVS and CDR2 is FQNEAQ. The CDR3 nucleotides are TGTGCCAGCAGCTTAGGGGGGGGGACAGGTGCAGAAAAACTGTTTTTT. This translates into CASSLGGGTGAEKLFF.

This chain connects TRBV28 to TRBJ1-2; D gene uncertain. Germline V lookup: CDR1 MDHEN, CDR2 SYDVKM. V was pared by 5 bases and J by 8 bases, with 15 bases between. The CDR3 is 13 residues long. This CDR3 is CASSPEPLMGYTF. In DNA form, the CDR3 reads TGTGCCAGCAGTCCGGAGCCTCTGATGGGCTACACCTTC.

The rearrangement links TRBV7-3 to TRBJ1-1; possibly TRBD1 for D (5 bases). The CDR3 sequence is 15 residues long. Between the trimmed V and J ends, which lost 5 bases and 0 bases, there was a span of 13 bases. Per germline, CDR1 SGHTA and CDR2 FQGTGA. The CDR3: CASSPMGGLNTEAFF. CDR3 bases: TGTGCCAGCAGCCCCATGGGGGGGTTGAACACTGAAGCTTTCTTT.

In its sample, this clone was seen once. The J gene is TRBJ2-5, the V gene TRBV28, with TRBD2 matching 11 bases. The junction had 12 bases not matched to a gene; V was cut back by 3 bases and J by 6 bases. The CDR3 runs 17 residues. The germline V gene encodes CDR1 MDHEN and CDR2 SYDVKM. CDR3 bases: TGTGCCAGCAGTTTGTTTTCTACTAGCGGGAGTGGGAAGACCCAGTACTTC. It encodes CASSLFSTSGSGKTQYF.

The chain joins TRBV29-1 to TRBJ2-3, with TRBD2 matching 11 bases. Germline V lookup: CDR1 SQVTM, CDR2 ANQGSEA. The trim removed 0 bases at V and 2 bases at J, leaving 10 bases unmatched. The CDR3 consists of 18 residues. This chain's CDR3 is CSVEDLQGLAVPTDTQYF. The CDR3 DNA follows: TGCAGCGTTGAAGATCTTCAGGGACTAGCGGTTCCCACAGATACGCAGTATTTT.

The chain links TRBV28 to TRBJ1-1; D may be TRBD1 (6 bases). Germline CDR1 reads MDHEN; CDR2 reads SYDVKM. The V end lost 2 bases, the J end lost 5 bases, and 6 bases lay between the germline ends. The CDR3 consists of 12 residues. CDR3 amino acids: CASSLGTTEAFF. In DNA, the CDR3 is TGTGCCAGCAGTTTAGGGACAACTGAAGCTTTCTTT.

J is TRBJ2-2 and V is TRBV5-6; no clear D gene. V was trimmed by 0 bases and J by 4 bases, leaving 7 bases between them. CDR1 SGHDT and CDR2 YYEEEE come from the germline V gene. The CDR3 loop spans 14 amino acids. The CDR3 DNA sequence: TGTGCCAGCAGCTTGGATCAGATCACCGGGGAGCTGTTTTTT. Encoded protein: CASSLDQITGELFF.

This clone was observed once. The V gene is TRBV10-2, the J gene TRBJ2-5, with 7 positions matching TRBD2. The CDR3 runs to 14 residues. Germline lookup yields CDR1 WSHSY and CDR2 SAAADI. Trimming took 4 bases from V and 5 from J; bases not matched to a gene: 7. CDR3 DNA: TGCGCCAGCAGTGTTGCGGGAGTGCGGGAGACCCAGTACTTC. Amino acids: CASSVAGVRETQYF.

The chain is built from TRBV7-8 and TRBJ1-6; 9 bases agree with TRBD1. J gave up 10 bases and V 4 bases, and 11 bases lay outside the gene matches. This CDR3 comprises 16 residues. CDR1 is SGHVS, CDR2 FQNEAQ, per germline. CDR3 sequence (DNA): TGTGCCAGCAGCTATGGGGGGGGACAGGGTCAATCACCCCTCCACTTT. This encodes CASSYGGGQGQSPLHF.

The chain recombines TRBV19 with TRBJ2-6; D unclear. The V gene lost 4 bases and the J gene lost 0 bases, with 13 bases spanning the gap. The germline CDR1 and CDR2 sequences are LNHDA and SQIVND (reference sequence). This CDR3 is 17 amino acids long. The CDR3 loop reads CASSTTGFGSGANVLTF. The CDR3 coding sequence is TGTGCCAGTAGTACCACCGGGTTTGGCTCTGGGGCCAACGTCCTGACTTTC.

CDR3 bases: TGTGCCAGCAGAAAAGCCTCAGGGGGTCAGTCCAGCTCTGGAAACACCATATATTTT. It encodes CASRKASGGQSSSGNTIYF. This chain uses TRBV4-2 with TRBJ1-3; 7 nucleotides align to TRBD1. CDR3 size: 19 residues. Trimming took 6 bases from V and 0 from J; bases not matched to a gene: 17. CDR1 LGHNA and CDR2 YNFKEQ come from the germline V gene.

This chain joins TRBV19 and TRBJ2-1; 12 positions match TRBD2. The CDR3 is made up of 19 amino acids. From germline, CDR1 is LNHDA and CDR2 SQIVND (reference sequence). Trimming removed 4 bases from V and 3 bases from J; junction bases left unmatched: 13. CDR3 DNA sequence: TGTGCCAGTAGTACCCTCCTAGCGGGAGGGTCCTCGCGCTACAATGAGCAGTTCTTC. Translating gives CASSTLLAGGSSRYNEQFF.

In this sample, this clone turned up once. The chain joins TRBV2 to TRBJ1-4, with a weak D call TRBD1 (5 bases). V shed 3 bases and J shed 13 bases, with 15 bases lying between them. The CDR3 length is 13 residues. Germline V lookup: CDR1 SNHLY, CDR2 FYNNEI. The chain's CDR3 is CASSDDLAGGLFF. The CDR3, as DNA: TGTGCCAGCAGTGACGACCTTGCCGGGGGACTGTTTTTT.

The chain links TRBV2 to TRBJ2-1; TRBD2 matches 8 bases. The junction had 7 bases not matched to a gene; V was cut back by 6 bases and J by 0 bases. The length of the CDR3 is 16 residues. Looked up from germline, CDR1 is SNHLY and CDR2 is FYNNEI. CDR3 sequence: CASRFSGGVSYNEQFF. The DNA of the CDR3 is TGTGCCAGCAGGTTTTCGGGGGGGGTCTCCTACAATGAGCAGTTCTTC.